Listed below are T cell receptor beta chains from one sample, sequenced in a study of vaccination and CD4 T cells after COVID-19. Antigens of these TCRs are unknown. TCRdb itself ran the PCR reads through MiXCR, one entry per CDR3 protein. The repertoire has 20,000 to 25,000 distinct CDR3 sequences, about half of them found once; the top ten carry around 5.5%. Sequencing input: CD4+ T cells from blood, cultured in vitro. The receptor source for this set is a human donor who had recovered from COVID-19. The CDR3 runs from the conserved cysteine through the conserved F or W. A D gene is named only where the DNA matches it firmly. Rows give clone size only sometimes, using once, few, many, or a class for an expanded clone.

d_call: NA
v_call: TRBV7-9
j_call: TRBJ2-5
cdr3_length: 12
clone_size: NA
cdr3_nt: TGTGCCAGCCGGGGGCGCCTAGAGACCCAGTACTTC
cdr3_aa: CASRGRLETQYF

d_call: TRBD1
v_call: TRBV29-1
j_call: TRBJ1-2
cdr3_length: 11
clone_size: once
cdr3_nt: TGCAGCGGGGGACAGATCGAAGGCTACACCTTC
cdr3_aa: CSGGQIEGYTF

d_call: NA
v_call: TRBV19
j_call: TRBJ2-1
cdr3_length: 15
clone_size: NA
cdr3_nt: TGTGCCAGTACCCCCATTCTAGGTTCCTACAATGAGCAGTTCTTC
cdr3_aa: CASTPILGSYNEQFF

d_call: NA
v_call: TRBV19
j_call: TRBJ1-6
cdr3_length: 15
clone_size: NA
cdr3_nt: TGTGCCAGTAGTATAGCGCAGGGCGGGAATTCACCCCTCCACTTT
cdr3_aa: CASSIAQGGNSPLHF

d_call: NA
v_call: TRBV28
j_call: TRBJ2-4
cdr3_length: 15
clone_size: few
cdr3_nt: TGTGCCAGCAGTTCCGGTGGACGGGCCAAAAACATTCAGTACTTC
cdr3_aa: CASSSGGRAKNIQYF

d_call: NA
v_call: TRBV15
j_call: TRBJ1-1
cdr3_length: 16
clone_size: few
cdr3_nt: TGTGCCACCAGCCGCCGGGGGGGAGGGCTGAACACTGAAGCTTTCTTT
cdr3_aa: CATSRRGGGLNTEAFF

d_call: TRBD2
v_call: TRBV5-1
j_call: TRBJ2-7
cdr3_length: 16
clone_size: NA
cdr3_nt: TGCGCCAGCAGCCCCGGGTCAGGCGGGAGCACCTACGAGCAGTACTTC
cdr3_aa: CASSPGSGGSTYEQYF

d_call: NA
v_call: TRBV6-1
j_call: TRBJ2-1
cdr3_length: 13
clone_size: NA
cdr3_nt: TGTGCCAGCGCTACTATTCTGGGGGATGAGCAGTTCTTC
cdr3_aa: CASATILGDEQFF

d_call: NA
v_call: TRBV12-3/TRBV12-4
j_call: TRBJ1-1
cdr3_length: 15
clone_size: NA
cdr3_nt: TGTGCCAGCAGTTTAGCAGTGGCGGTGAACACTGAAGCTTTCTTT
cdr3_aa: CASSLAVAVNTEAFF

d_call: NA
v_call: TRBV20-1
j_call: TRBJ2-3
cdr3_length: 14
clone_size: NA
cdr3_nt: TGCAGTGCTCCCTCGGGAGCGTCCACAGATACGCAGTATTTT
cdr3_aa: CSAPSGASTDTQYF

d_call: TRBD2
v_call: TRBV20-1
j_call: TRBJ2-1
cdr3_length: 20
clone_size: once
cdr3_nt: TGCAGTGCTAGGAACCCAGTTGGCGCTAGCGGGGGGGGCACCTACAATGAGCAGTTCTTC
cdr3_aa: CSARNPVGASGGGTYNEQFF

d_call: NA
v_call: TRBV29-1
j_call: TRBJ1-2
cdr3_length: 17
clone_size: NA
cdr3_nt: TGCAGCGTTGAAGGAAGGGGCAGGGAATTGGGTAACTATGGCTACACCTTC
cdr3_aa: CSVEGRGRELGNYGYTF

d_call: TRBD1
v_call: TRBV20-1
j_call: TRBJ2-7
cdr3_length: 14
clone_size: NA
cdr3_nt: TGCAGTGCTAGCCAGGGGGAGTCGGTGGGGGAGCAGTACTTC
cdr3_aa: CSASQGESVGEQYF

d_call: TRBD2
v_call: TRBV19
j_call: TRBJ2-7
cdr3_length: 16
clone_size: NA
cdr3_nt: TGTGCCAGTAGTATCGGACTAGCGCGTACCTCCTACGAGCAGTACTTC
cdr3_aa: CASSIGLARTSYEQYF

d_call: NA
v_call: TRBV7-2
j_call: TRBJ2-7
cdr3_length: 13
clone_size: once
cdr3_nt: TGTGCCAGCAGCTCCTCTACAGGGTACGAGCAGTACTTC
cdr3_aa: CASSSSTGYEQYF

d_call: NA
v_call: TRBV12-3/TRBV12-4
j_call: TRBJ2-2
cdr3_length: 14
clone_size: once
cdr3_nt: TGTGCCTCACGGGAGCAGGGGGAGACCGGGGAGCTGTTTTTT
cdr3_aa: CASREQGETGELFF

d_call: NA
v_call: TRBV7-2
j_call: TRBJ1-6
cdr3_length: 11
clone_size: NA
cdr3_nt: TGTGCCACTAGGGGACATTCACCCCTCCACTTT
cdr3_aa: CATRGHSPLHF

d_call: TRBD1
v_call: TRBV18
j_call: TRBJ1-6
cdr3_length: 16
clone_size: NA
cdr3_nt: TGTGCCAGCTCACCGGGGACAGGGGCTAACAATTCACCCCTCCACTTT
cdr3_aa: CASSPGTGANNSPLHF

d_call: TRBD1
v_call: TRBV6-5
j_call: TRBJ1-2
cdr3_length: 15
clone_size: NA
cdr3_nt: TGTGCCAGCAGTTACTCACAGGGGTTGGGCTATGGCTACACCTTC
cdr3_aa: CASSYSQGLGYGYTF

d_call: TRBD2
v_call: TRBV30
j_call: TRBJ2-1
cdr3_length: 12
clone_size: NA
cdr3_nt: TGTGCCTGGGGAGCCTCGCGGGAGGAGCAGTTCTTC
cdr3_aa: CAWGASREEQFF

d_call: TRBD1
v_call: TRBV24-1
j_call: TRBJ1-3
cdr3_length: 16
clone_size: NA
cdr3_nt: TGTGCCACCAGTGACCCTACAGGGGGCGCGGGAAACACCATATATTTT
cdr3_aa: CATSDPTGGAGNTIYF

d_call: TRBD2
v_call: TRBV11-3
j_call: TRBJ2-1
cdr3_length: 16
clone_size: NA
cdr3_nt: TGTGCCAGCAGCCCCCCGGGACTAGCGGGAGAAAGTGAGCAGTTCTTC
cdr3_aa: CASSPPGLAGESEQFF

d_call: NA
v_call: TRBV20-1
j_call: TRBJ1-2
cdr3_length: 16
clone_size: few
cdr3_nt: TGCAGTGCTAGAGATTGGGGGACCCCTGGGGGCTATGGCTACACCTTC
cdr3_aa: CSARDWGTPGGYGYTF

d_call: TRBD2
v_call: TRBV10-3
j_call: TRBJ2-3
cdr3_length: 15
clone_size: few
cdr3_nt: TGTGCCATCAGTGAGTCGAGCGGGAACACAGATACGCAGTATTTT
cdr3_aa: CAISESSGNTDTQYF

d_call: TRBD1
v_call: TRBV18
j_call: TRBJ1-2
cdr3_length: 15
clone_size: NA
cdr3_nt: TGTGCCAGCTCTCGAAACAGGGGCGACTCTGCTGGCTACACCTTC
cdr3_aa: CASSRNRGDSAGYTF

d_call: NA
v_call: TRBV7-2
j_call: TRBJ1-1
cdr3_length: 15
clone_size: few
cdr3_nt: TGTGCCAGCAGCTCCAGGGCCACGGAGGACGCTGAAGCTTTCTTT
cdr3_aa: CASSSRATEDAEAFF

d_call: NA
v_call: TRBV20-1
j_call: TRBJ1-6
cdr3_length: 14
clone_size: few
cdr3_nt: TGTTCGGGGCACCGCATTTTATATAATTCACCCCTCCACTTT
cdr3_aa: CSGHRILYNSPLHF

d_call: TRBD2
v_call: TRBV19
j_call: TRBJ2-2
cdr3_length: 15
clone_size: once
cdr3_nt: TGTGCCAGTAGTCCGGGACTAGCGGGAACCGGGGAGCTGTTTTTT
cdr3_aa: CASSPGLAGTGELFF

d_call: TRBD2
v_call: TRBV10-1
j_call: TRBJ2-7
cdr3_length: 15
clone_size: NA
cdr3_nt: TGCGCCAGCAGGCCTCTAGCGGGAGGTGCGTACGAGCAGTACTTC
cdr3_aa: CASRPLAGGAYEQYF

d_call: TRBD1
v_call: TRBV5-1
j_call: TRBJ2-2
cdr3_length: 15
clone_size: few
cdr3_nt: TGCGCCAGCAGATTACCGGGACAGAATACCGGGGAGCTGTTTTTT
cdr3_aa: CASRLPGQNTGELFF

d_call: TRBD2
v_call: TRBV5-1
j_call: TRBJ2-7
cdr3_length: 15
clone_size: NA
cdr3_nt: TGCGCCAGCAGCTATATAGCGGGAGGTAAGGGCGAGCAGTACTTC
cdr3_aa: CASSYIAGGKGEQYF

d_call: NA
v_call: TRBV18
j_call: TRBJ1-2
cdr3_length: 13
clone_size: NA
cdr3_nt: TGTGCCAGCTCACCGTTGGACGTGCGAGGCTACACCTTC
cdr3_aa: CASSPLDVRGYTF

d_call: NA
v_call: TRBV20-1
j_call: TRBJ2-7
cdr3_length: 13
clone_size: NA
cdr3_nt: TGCAGTGCTCCAAAGCGTGGCTCCTACGAGCAGTACTTC
cdr3_aa: CSAPKRGSYEQYF

d_call: TRBD2
v_call: TRBV11-1
j_call: TRBJ2-1
cdr3_length: 16
clone_size: NA
cdr3_nt: TGTGCCAGCAGCTTACAGGGACTAGCGAAGTACAATGAGCAGTTCTTC
cdr3_aa: CASSLQGLAKYNEQFF

d_call: NA
v_call: TRBV29-1
j_call: TRBJ2-7
cdr3_length: 12
clone_size: once
cdr3_nt: TGCAGCGTTGGGACCGGTGTCAACGAGCAGTACTTC
cdr3_aa: CSVGTGVNEQYF

d_call: TRBD2
v_call: TRBV28
j_call: TRBJ2-2
cdr3_length: 16
clone_size: few
cdr3_nt: TGTGCCAGCAGTTGGGGAGGGCACACGAACACCGGGGAGCTGTTTTTT
cdr3_aa: CASSWGGHTNTGELFF

d_call: NA
v_call: TRBV24-1
j_call: TRBJ2-1
cdr3_length: 14
clone_size: NA
cdr3_nt: TGTGCCACCTCATCTAGCGCCTCCTACAATGAGCAGTTCTTC
cdr3_aa: CATSSSASYNEQFF

d_call: NA
v_call: TRBV11-3
j_call: TRBJ2-3
cdr3_length: 14
clone_size: NA
cdr3_nt: TGTGCCAGCAGCCCCTCCTCCGACGGAGCGAGGCAGTATTTT
cdr3_aa: CASSPSSDGARQYF

d_call: NA
v_call: TRBV20-1
j_call: TRBJ1-1
cdr3_length: 15
clone_size: NA
cdr3_nt: TGCAGTGCTCCAGGTCGGCAGGGCATAGGCACTGAAGCTTTCTTT
cdr3_aa: CSAPGRQGIGTEAFF

d_call: TRBD2
v_call: TRBV11-2
j_call: TRBJ2-1
cdr3_length: 15
clone_size: NA
cdr3_nt: TGTGCCAGCAGCTTGGGACTAGCGGGAGGAGGTGAGCAGTTCTTC
cdr3_aa: CASSLGLAGGGEQFF

d_call: NA
v_call: TRBV6-1
j_call: TRBJ1-2
cdr3_length: 14
clone_size: few
cdr3_nt: TGTGCCAGCAGATGGGGACAACTTAACTATGGCTACACCTTC
cdr3_aa: CASRWGQLNYGYTF

d_call: NA
v_call: TRBV6-5
j_call: TRBJ2-1
cdr3_length: 15
clone_size: NA
cdr3_nt: TGTGCCAGCAGTTACTCGGCACCAGCCCATGGGGGGCAGTTCTTC
cdr3_aa: CASSYSAPAHGGQFF

d_call: TRBD2
v_call: TRBV20-1
j_call: TRBJ2-7
cdr3_length: 15
clone_size: NA
cdr3_nt: TGCAGTGCTGCGTCGGGACTAGCGCCTACCTACGAGCAGTACTTC
cdr3_aa: CSAASGLAPTYEQYF

d_call: NA
v_call: TRBV2
j_call: TRBJ1-6
cdr3_length: 16
clone_size: few
cdr3_nt: TGTGCCAGGGGGGGTGCCCTGAGCTCCTATAATTCACCCCTCCACTTT
cdr3_aa: CARGGALSSYNSPLHF

d_call: NA
v_call: TRBV6-2/TRBV6-3
j_call: TRBJ1-5
cdr3_length: 14
clone_size: NA
cdr3_nt: TGTGCCAGCAGTTTCTTTGGGGGCAATCAGCCCCAGCATTTT
cdr3_aa: CASSFFGGNQPQHF

d_call: TRBD2
v_call: TRBV10-3
j_call: TRBJ2-5
cdr3_length: 13
clone_size: NA
cdr3_nt: TGTGCCATCGGGGGACTAGCGGGAGAGACCCAGTACTTC
cdr3_aa: CAIGGLAGETQYF

d_call: TRBD1
v_call: TRBV5-1
j_call: TRBJ2-5
cdr3_length: 14
clone_size: few
cdr3_nt: TGCGCCAGCGCCACCGGGACAGGGAAAGAGACCCAGTACTTC
cdr3_aa: CASATGTGKETQYF

d_call: TRBD2
v_call: TRBV6-4
j_call: TRBJ2-7
cdr3_length: 16
clone_size: once
cdr3_nt: TGTGCCAGCAGGGGGACTAGCGGGGGGAGCTCCTACGAGCAGTACTTC
cdr3_aa: CASRGTSGGSSYEQYF

d_call: NA
v_call: TRBV28
j_call: TRBJ1-4
cdr3_length: 14
clone_size: NA
cdr3_nt: TGTGCCAGCAGCCCGGACCCTACTAATGAAAAACTGTTTTTT
cdr3_aa: CASSPDPTNEKLFF

d_call: NA
v_call: TRBV6-5
j_call: TRBJ1-1
cdr3_length: 15
clone_size: NA
cdr3_nt: TGTGCCAGCAGTTACTCGCCCGGGGGGAACACTGAAGCTTTCTTT
cdr3_aa: CASSYSPGGNTEAFF

d_call: TRBD2
v_call: TRBV18
j_call: TRBJ2-7
cdr3_length: 14
clone_size: NA
cdr3_nt: TGTGCCAGCTCTGGGACTAGCGGGAGTCGGGAGCAGTACTTC
cdr3_aa: CASSGTSGSREQYF

d_call: NA
v_call: TRBV6-1
j_call: TRBJ1-4
cdr3_length: 13
clone_size: few
cdr3_nt: TGTGCCAGCAGTGAAGCTCCGGATGAAAAACTGTTTTTT
cdr3_aa: CASSEAPDEKLFF

d_call: NA
v_call: TRBV19
j_call: TRBJ1-2
cdr3_length: 12
clone_size: NA
cdr3_nt: TGTGCCAGTAGTACCCGACTCCCCGGCTACACCTTC
cdr3_aa: CASSTRLPGYTF

d_call: NA
v_call: TRBV12-3/TRBV12-4
j_call: TRBJ1-1
cdr3_length: 15
clone_size: few
cdr3_nt: TGTGCCAGCAGTACCCGGACACGCAAGAACACTGAAGCTTTCTTT
cdr3_aa: CASSTRTRKNTEAFF

d_call: TRBD1
v_call: TRBV2
j_call: TRBJ2-2
cdr3_length: 17
clone_size: few
cdr3_nt: TGTGCCAGCAGTGAACTGTTGGGACAGGGGGCATCCGGGGAGCTGTTTTTT
cdr3_aa: CASSELLGQGASGELFF

d_call: NA
v_call: TRBV19
j_call: TRBJ2-3
cdr3_length: 14
clone_size: few
cdr3_nt: TGTGCCAGTAGTCCCGTGGGGGGCACAGATACGCAGTATTTT
cdr3_aa: CASSPVGGTDTQYF

d_call: NA
v_call: TRBV12-3/TRBV12-4
j_call: TRBJ2-7
cdr3_length: 12
clone_size: NA
cdr3_nt: TGTGCCAGCAGTTTACAAGTTTACGAGCAGTACTTC
cdr3_aa: CASSLQVYEQYF